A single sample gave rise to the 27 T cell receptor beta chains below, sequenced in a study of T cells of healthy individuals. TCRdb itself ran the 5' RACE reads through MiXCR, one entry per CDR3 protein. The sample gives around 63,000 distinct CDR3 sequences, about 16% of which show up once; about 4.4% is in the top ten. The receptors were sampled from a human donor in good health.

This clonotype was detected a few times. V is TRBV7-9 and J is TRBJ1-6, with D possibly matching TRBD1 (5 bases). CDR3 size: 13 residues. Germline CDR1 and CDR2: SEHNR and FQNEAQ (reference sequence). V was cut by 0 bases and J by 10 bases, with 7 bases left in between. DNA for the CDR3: TGTGCCAGCAGCTTAGCTGCAGGGTCACCCCTCCACTTT. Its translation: CASSLAAGSPLHF.

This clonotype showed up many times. This chain's CDR3 is CASSRGNQPQHF. The CDR3 DNA reads as TGTGCCAGCAGCCGGGGCAATCAGCCCCAGCATTTT. V and J are TRBV3-1 and TRBJ1-5; D is uncertain. V lost 4 bases and J 2 bases, leaving 3 bases between the germline ends. This CDR3 has 12 residues. Per the germline V gene, CDR1 is LGHDT and CDR2 is YNNKEL (reference sequence). Full variable domain (outside the CDR3, taken from reference TRBV3-1 and TRBJ1-5): DTAVSQTPKYLVTQMGNDKSIKCEQNLGHDTMYWYKQDSKKFLKIMFSYNNKELIINETVPNRFSPKSPDKAHLNLHINSLELGDSAVYFCASSRGNQPQHFGDGTRLSIL.

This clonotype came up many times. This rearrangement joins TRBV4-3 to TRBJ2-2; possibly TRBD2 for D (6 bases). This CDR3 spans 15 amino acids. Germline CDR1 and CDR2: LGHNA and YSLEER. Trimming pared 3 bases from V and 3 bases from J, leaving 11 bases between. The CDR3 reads CASSQGERDTGELFF. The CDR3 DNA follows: TGCGCCAGCAGCCAGGGGGAGCGGGACACCGGGGAGCTGTTTTTT.

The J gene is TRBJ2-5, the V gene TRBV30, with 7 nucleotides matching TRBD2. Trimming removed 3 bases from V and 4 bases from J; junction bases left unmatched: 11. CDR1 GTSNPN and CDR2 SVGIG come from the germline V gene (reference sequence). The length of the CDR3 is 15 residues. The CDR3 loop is CAWRGLGGVGETQYF. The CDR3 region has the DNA TGTGCCTGGAGGGGCCTGGGGGGGGTAGGAGAGACCCAGTACTTC. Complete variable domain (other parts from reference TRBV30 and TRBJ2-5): SQTIHQWPATLVQPVGSPLSLECTVEGTSNPNLYWYRQAAGRGLQLLFYSVGIGQISSEVPQNLSASRPQDRQFILSSKKLLLSDSGFYLCAWRGLGGVGETQYFGPGTRLLVL.

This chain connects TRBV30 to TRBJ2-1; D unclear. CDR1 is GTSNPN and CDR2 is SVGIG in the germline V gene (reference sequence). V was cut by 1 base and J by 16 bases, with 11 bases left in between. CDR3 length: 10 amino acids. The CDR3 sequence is CAWSASRVFF. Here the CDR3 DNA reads TGTGCCTGGAGTGCGAGTCGGGTTTTCTTC.

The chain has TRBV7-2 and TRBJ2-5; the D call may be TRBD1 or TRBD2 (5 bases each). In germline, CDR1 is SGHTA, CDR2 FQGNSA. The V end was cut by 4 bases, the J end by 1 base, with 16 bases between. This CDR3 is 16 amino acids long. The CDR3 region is CASSSLWGRLQETQYF. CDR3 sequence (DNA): TGTGCCAGCAGCTCGCTCTGGGGGAGACTCCAAGAGACCCAGTACTTC.

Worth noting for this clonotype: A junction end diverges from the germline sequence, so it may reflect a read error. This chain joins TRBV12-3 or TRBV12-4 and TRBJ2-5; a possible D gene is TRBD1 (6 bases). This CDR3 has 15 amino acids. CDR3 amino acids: CASSSNRELQGTQYF. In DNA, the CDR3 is TGTGCCAGCAGTTCTAACAGGGAACTGCAAGGGACCCAGTACTTC.

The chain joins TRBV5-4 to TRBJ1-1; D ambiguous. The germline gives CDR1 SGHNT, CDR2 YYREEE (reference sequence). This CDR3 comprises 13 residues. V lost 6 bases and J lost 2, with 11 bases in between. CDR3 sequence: CASTQTVNTEAFF. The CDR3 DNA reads TGTGCCAGCACCCAAACAGTTAACACTGAAGCTTTCTTT. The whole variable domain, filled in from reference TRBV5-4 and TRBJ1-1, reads ETGVTQSPTHLIKTRGQQVTLRCSSQSGHNTVSWYQQALGQGPQFIFQYYREEENGRGNFPPRFSGLQFPNYSSELNVNALELDDSALYLCASTQTVNTEAFFGQGTRLTVV.

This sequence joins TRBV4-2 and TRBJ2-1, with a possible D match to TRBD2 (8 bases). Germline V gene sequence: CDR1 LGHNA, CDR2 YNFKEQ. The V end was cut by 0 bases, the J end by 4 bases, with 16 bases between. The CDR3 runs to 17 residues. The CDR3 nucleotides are TGTGCCAGCAGCCAAGAAGGTCGGGGGGGACAGTACAATGAGCAGTTCTTC. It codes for CASSQEGRGGQYNEQFF.

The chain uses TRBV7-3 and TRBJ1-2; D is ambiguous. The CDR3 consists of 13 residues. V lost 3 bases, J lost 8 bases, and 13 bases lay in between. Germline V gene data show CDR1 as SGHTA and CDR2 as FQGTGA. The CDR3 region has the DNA TGTGCCAGCAGCTTTTCGGTCGCGTCGGGCTACACCTTC. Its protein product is CASSFSVASGYTF. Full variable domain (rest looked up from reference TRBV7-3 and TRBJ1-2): GAGVSQTPSNKVTEKGKYVELRCDPISGHTALYWYRQSLGQGPEFLIYFQGTGAADDSGLPNDRFFAVRPEGSVSTLKIQRTERGDSAVYLCASSFSVASGYTFGSGTRLTVV.

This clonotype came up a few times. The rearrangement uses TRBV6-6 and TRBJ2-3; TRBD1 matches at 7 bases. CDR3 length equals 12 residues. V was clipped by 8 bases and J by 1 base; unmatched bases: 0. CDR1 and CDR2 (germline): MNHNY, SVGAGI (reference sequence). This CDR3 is CASGQGTDTQYF. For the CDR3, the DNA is TGTGCCAGCGGACAGGGCACAGATACGCAGTATTTT.

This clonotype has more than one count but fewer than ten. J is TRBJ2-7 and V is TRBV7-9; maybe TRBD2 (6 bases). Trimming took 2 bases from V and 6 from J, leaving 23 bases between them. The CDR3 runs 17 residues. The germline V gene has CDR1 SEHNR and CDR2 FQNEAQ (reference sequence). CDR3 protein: CASSLPLRGMGQLEQYF. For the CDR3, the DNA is TGTGCCAGCAGCTTACCCCTGCGCGGGATGGGGCAACTCGAGCAGTACTTC.

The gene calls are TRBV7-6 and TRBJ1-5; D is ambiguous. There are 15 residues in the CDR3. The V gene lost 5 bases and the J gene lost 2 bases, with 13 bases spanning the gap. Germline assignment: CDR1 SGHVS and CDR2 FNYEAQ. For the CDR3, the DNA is TGTGCCAGCAGCCCCCAGGATGTCGGCAATCAGCCCCAGCATTTT. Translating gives CASSPQDVGNQPQHF.

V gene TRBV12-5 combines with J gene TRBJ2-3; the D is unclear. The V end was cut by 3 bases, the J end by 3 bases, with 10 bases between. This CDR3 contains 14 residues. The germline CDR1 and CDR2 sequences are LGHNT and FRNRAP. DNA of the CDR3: TGTGCTAGTGGTTTCAAGAGAGCGACAGATACGCAGTATTTT. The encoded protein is CASGFKRATDTQYF. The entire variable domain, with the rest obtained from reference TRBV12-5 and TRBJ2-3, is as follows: DARVTQTPRHKVTEMGQEVTMRCQPILGHNTVFWYRQTMMQGLELLAYFRNRAPLDDSGMPKDRFSAEMPDATLATLKIQPSEPRDSAVYFCASGFKRATDTQYFGPGTRLTVL.

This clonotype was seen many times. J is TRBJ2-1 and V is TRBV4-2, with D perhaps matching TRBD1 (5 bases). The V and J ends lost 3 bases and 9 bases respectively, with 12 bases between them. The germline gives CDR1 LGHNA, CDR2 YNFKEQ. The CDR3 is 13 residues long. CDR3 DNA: TGTGCCAGCAGCCATGAACAGGTTACTGAGCAGTTCTTC. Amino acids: CASSHEQVTEQFF.

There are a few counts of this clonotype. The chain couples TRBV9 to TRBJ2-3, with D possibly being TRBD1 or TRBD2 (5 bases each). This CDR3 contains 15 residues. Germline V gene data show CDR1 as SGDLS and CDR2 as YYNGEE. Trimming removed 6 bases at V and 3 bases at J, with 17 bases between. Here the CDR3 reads CASTLMGVGTDTQYF. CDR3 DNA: TGTGCCAGCACCCTAATGGGGGTAGGAACAGATACGCAGTATTTT.

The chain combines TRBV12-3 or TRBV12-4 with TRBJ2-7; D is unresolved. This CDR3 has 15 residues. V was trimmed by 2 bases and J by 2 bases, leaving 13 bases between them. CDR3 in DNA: TGTGCCAGCAGTTTAAACCCGGACGGTGCCTACGAGCAGTACTTC. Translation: CASSLNPDGAYEQYF.

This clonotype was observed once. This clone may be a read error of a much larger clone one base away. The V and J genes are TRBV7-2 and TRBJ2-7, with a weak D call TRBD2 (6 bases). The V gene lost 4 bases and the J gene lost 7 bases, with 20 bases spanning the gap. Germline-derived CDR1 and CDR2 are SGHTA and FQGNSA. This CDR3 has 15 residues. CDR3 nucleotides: TGTGCCAGCAGCTGGACTTTTGGGACTTACAATGAGCAGTACTTC. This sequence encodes CASSWTFGTYNEQYF.

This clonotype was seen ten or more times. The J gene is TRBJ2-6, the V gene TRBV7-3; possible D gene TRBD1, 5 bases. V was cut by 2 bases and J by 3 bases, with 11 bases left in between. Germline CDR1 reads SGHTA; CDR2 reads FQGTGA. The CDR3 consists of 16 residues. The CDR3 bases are TGTGCCAGCAGCTTATCAAGGGGTCGTGGGGCCAACGTCCTGACTTTC. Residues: CASSLSRGRGANVLTF. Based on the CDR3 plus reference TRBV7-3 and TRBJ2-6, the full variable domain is GAGVSQTPSNKVTEKGKYVELRCDPISGHTALYWYRQSLGQGPEFLIYFQGTGAADDSGLPNDRFFAVRPEGSVSTLKIQRTERGDSAVYLCASSLSRGRGANVLTFGAGSRLTVL.

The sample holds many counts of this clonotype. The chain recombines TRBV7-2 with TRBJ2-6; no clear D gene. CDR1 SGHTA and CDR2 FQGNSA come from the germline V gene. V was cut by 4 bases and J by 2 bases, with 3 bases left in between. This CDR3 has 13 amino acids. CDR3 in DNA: TGTGCCAGCAGCTCTACTGGGGCCAACGTCCTGACTTTC. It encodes CASSSTGANVLTF.

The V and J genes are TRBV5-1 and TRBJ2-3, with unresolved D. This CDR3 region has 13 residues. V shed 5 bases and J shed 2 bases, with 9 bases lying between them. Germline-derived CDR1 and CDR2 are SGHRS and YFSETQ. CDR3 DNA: TGCGCCAGCAGAAGCGAGTACACAGATACGCAGTATTTT. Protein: CASRSEYTDTQYF.

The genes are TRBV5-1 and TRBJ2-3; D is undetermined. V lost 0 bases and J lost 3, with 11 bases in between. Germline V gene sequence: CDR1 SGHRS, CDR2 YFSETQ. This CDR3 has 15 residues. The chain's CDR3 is CASSLGPPRTDTQYF. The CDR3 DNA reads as TGCGCCAGCAGCTTGGGGCCTCCGCGGACAGATACGCAGTATTTT. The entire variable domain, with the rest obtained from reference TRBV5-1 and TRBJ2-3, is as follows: KAGVTQTPRYLIKTRGQQVTLSCSPISGHRSVSWYQQTPGQGLQFLFEYFSETQRNKGNFPGRFSGRQFSNSRSEMNVSTLELGDSALYLCASSLGPPRTDTQYFGPGTRLTVL.

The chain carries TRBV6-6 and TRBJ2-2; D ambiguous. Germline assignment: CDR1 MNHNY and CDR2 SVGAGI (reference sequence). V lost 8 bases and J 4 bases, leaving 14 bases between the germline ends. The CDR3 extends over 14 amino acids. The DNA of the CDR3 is TGTGCCAGCGAGATACAACACCTCACCGGGGAGCTGTTTTTT. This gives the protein CASEIQHLTGELFF.

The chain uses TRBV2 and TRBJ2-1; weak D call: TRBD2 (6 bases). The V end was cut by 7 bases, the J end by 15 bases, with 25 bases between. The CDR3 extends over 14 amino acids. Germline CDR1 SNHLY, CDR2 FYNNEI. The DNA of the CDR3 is TGTGCCAGCACCGGGACTTCCCACCGGATCAATTCGTTCTTC. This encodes CASTGTSHRINSFF.

CDR3 in DNA: TGCAGTGCACTGACTAGCGGGAGCTCCTACGAGCAGTACTTC. Its translation: CSALTSGSSYEQYF. The gene calls are TRBV20-1 and TRBJ2-7, with 12 bases that match TRBD2. Germline CDR1 and CDR2: DFQATT and SNEGSKA (reference sequence). This CDR3 has 14 amino acids. After removal of 6 bases from V and 0 bases from J, the junction contained 3 bases not matched to a gene.

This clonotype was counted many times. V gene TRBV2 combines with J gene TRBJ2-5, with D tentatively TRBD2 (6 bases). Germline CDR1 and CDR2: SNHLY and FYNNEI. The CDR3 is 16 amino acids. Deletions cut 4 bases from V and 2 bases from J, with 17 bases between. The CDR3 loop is CASSAWRGVRQETQYF. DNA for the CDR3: TGTGCCAGCAGTGCTTGGAGGGGAGTGCGGCAAGAGACCCAGTACTTC.

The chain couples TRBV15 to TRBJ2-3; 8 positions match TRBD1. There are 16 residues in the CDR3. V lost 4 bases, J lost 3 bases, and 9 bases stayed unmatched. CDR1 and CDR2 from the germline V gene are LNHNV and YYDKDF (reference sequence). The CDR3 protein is CATSTRDRGGTDTQYF. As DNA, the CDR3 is TGTGCCACCAGCACCCGAGACAGGGGTGGGACAGATACGCAGTATTTT.